These 22 T cell receptor beta chains share one sample of origin, sequenced in a study of blood T cell repertoires in COVID-19. Here immunoSEQ multiplex PCR was the method, and the copy in TCRdb shows in-frame clones only, minus some. This table has about 180,000 clones, 80% to 90% appearing once. Input material: peripheral blood. Every receptor here comes from a human donor with active or convalescent COVID-19. The donor label of this sample is uncertain.

J is TRBJ1-2 and V is TRBV28, with 12 bases matching TRBD1. CDR1 and CDR2 (germline): MDHEN, SYDVKM. V was clipped by 5 bases and J by 7 bases; unmatched bases: 8. The CDR3 runs 15 residues. CDR3 DNA sequence: TGTGCCAGCAGTACCCGGGACAGGGGGCTTTTTGGCTACACCTTC. Protein: CASSTRDRGLFGYTF.

V gene TRBV11-2 combines with J gene TRBJ2-1; 7 nucleotides agree with TRBD2. Germline CDR1 SGHAT, CDR2 FQNNGV. There are 17 residues in the CDR3. V shed 4 bases, J shed 2 bases, and the junction held 11 bases outside the gene matches. The CDR3 region is CASSSPLTSLTYNEQFF. CDR3 DNA: TGTGCCAGCAGCTCCCCCCTGACTAGCCTCACCTACAATGAGCAGTTCTTC.

The chain uses TRBV7-9 and TRBJ2-2, with TRBD2 matching 7 bases. Germline loops: CDR1 SEHNR, CDR2 FQNEAQ (reference sequence). This CDR3 comprises 17 residues. The junction had 9 bases not matched to a gene; V was cut back by 3 bases and J by 2 bases. The CDR3: CASSLRGGGGNTGELFF. In nucleotides, the CDR3 is TGTGCCAGCAGCTTGAGGGGCGGCGGGGGAAACACCGGGGAGCTGTTTTTT.

The CDR3 sequence: CASSSYTGGYTF. The CDR3 coding sequence is TGTGCCAGCAGCTCCTACACGGGTGGCTACACCTTC. The genes are TRBV5-5 and TRBJ1-2; no reliable D call. The V end was cut by 3 bases, the J end by 7 bases, with 10 bases between. The CDR3 has 12 amino acids. Germline lookup yields CDR1 SGHKS and CDR2 YYEKEE (reference sequence).

This chain connects TRBV24-1 to TRBJ2-1; 9 bases fit TRBD2. Germline CDR1 and CDR2: KGHDR and SFDVKD. This CDR3 has 16 residues. The trim removed 4 bases at V and 3 bases at J, leaving 6 bases unmatched. CDR3 bases: TGTGCCACCAGTGAAAATAGCGGGGGTCGCTACAATGAGCAGTTCTTC. Protein: CATSENSGGRYNEQFF.

The chain employs TRBV2 and TRBJ2-1; 7 nucleotides line up with TRBD2. There are 13 residues in the CDR3. Germline assignment: CDR1 SNHLY and CDR2 FYNNEI. V shed 6 bases, J shed 8 bases, and the junction held 7 bases outside the gene matches. CDR3 in amino acids: CASRGDRGDEQFF. DNA of the CDR3: TGTGCCAGCAGAGGGGACCGGGGGGATGAGCAGTTCTTC.

V and J are TRBV19 and TRBJ2-3, with D maybe TRBD2 (6 bases). Per germline, CDR1 LNHDA and CDR2 SQIVND (reference sequence). The V end lost 4 bases, the J end lost 3 bases, and 17 bases lay between the germline ends. The CDR3 totals 16 residues. The CDR3 protein is CASSNGDSKDTDTQYF. The CDR3 nucleotides read TGTGCCAGTAGTAATGGGGACTCCAAAGATACAGATACGCAGTATTTT.

The genes are TRBV14 and TRBJ2-7; 8 nucleotides match TRBD2. The junction had 6 bases not matched to a gene; V was cut back by 4 bases and J by 1 base. The CDR3 extends over 15 amino acids. Per the germline V gene, CDR1 is SGHDN and CDR2 is FVKESK. The CDR3 reads CASSPSGGGSYEQYF. The CDR3 DNA is TGTGCCAGCAGCCCAAGCGGGGGAGGATCCTACGAGCAGTACTTC.

This clone has a single count. The gene calls are TRBV28 and TRBJ1-1; 9 bases map to TRBD1. The V gene end was trimmed by 8 bases and the J gene end by 4 bases; junction bases not matched to a gene: 8. Germline V CDR1 and CDR2: MDHEN, SYDVKM. The CDR3 loop spans 14 amino acids. This CDR3 reads CASLYRGLGTEAFF. The CDR3 DNA sequence: TGTGCCAGCCTTTACAGGGGGCTGGGCACTGAAGCTTTCTTT.

The chain links TRBV7-7 to TRBJ1-3, with D possibly TRBD1 on 5 matching bases. The CDR3 has 13 residues. V was shortened by 5 bases and J by 4 bases, with 9 bases between the two germline ends. CDR1 and CDR2 from the germline V gene are SSHAT and FNYEAQ (reference sequence). CDR3 protein: CASSHGHGNTIYF. Written as DNA, the CDR3 is TGTGCCAGCAGCCACGGACACGGAAACACCATATATTTT.

The V gene is TRBV2, the J gene TRBJ1-4, with 11 positions matching TRBD1. From germline, CDR1 is SNHLY and CDR2 FYNNEI. V was pared by 6 bases and J by 11 bases, with 8 bases of the junction left unmatched. The CDR3 is made up of 14 amino acids. The CDR3 loop reads CASSVDRGLMKLFF. As DNA, the CDR3 is TGTGCCAGCAGCGTGGACAGGGGGCTCATGAAACTGTTTTTT.

V is TRBV5-4 and J is TRBJ1-2; the match to TRBD1 covers 7 bases. CDR3 length equals 12 residues. CDR1 and CDR2 (germline): SGHNT, YYREEE (reference sequence). V trimming: 4 bases; J trimming: 7 bases; junction bases outside the gene matches: 4. Here the CDR3 DNA reads TGTGCCAGCAGCCCGGAGGGGGCTGGCTACACCTTC. It translates to CASSPEGAGYTF.

The J gene is TRBJ1-1, the V gene TRBV18, with D maybe TRBD1 (6 bases). V was shortened by 3 bases and J by 8 bases, with 10 bases between the two germline ends. The CDR3 consists of 12 residues. Germline V gene lookup returns CDR1 KGHSH and CDR2 LQKENI. CDR3 sequence: CASSPRGQEAFF. CDR3 DNA: TGTGCCAGCTCACCGCGCGGACAGGAAGCTTTCTTT. The full variable domain, its missing parts supplied by reference TRBV18 and TRBJ1-1, is NAGVMQNPRHLVRRRGQEARLRCSPMKGHSHVYWYRQLPEEGLKFMVYLQKENIIDESGMPKERFSAEFPKEGPSILRIQQVVRGDSAAYFCASSPRGQEAFFGQGTRLTVV.

This chain connects TRBV2 to TRBJ1-5; 7 nucleotides line up with TRBD1. V lost 5 bases, J lost 2 bases, and 6 bases stayed unmatched. This CDR3 spans 15 amino acids. CDR1 SNHLY and CDR2 FYNNEI come from the germline V gene. In DNA, the CDR3 is TGTGCCAGCAGTAACAGGGGCGGGGGCAATCAGCCCCAGCATTTT. Protein sequence: CASSNRGGGNQPQHF.

The chain has TRBV30 and TRBJ2-1; TRBD1 aligns across 8 bases. The junction had 6 bases not matched to a gene; V was cut back by 2 bases and J by 3 bases. The CDR3 extends over 15 amino acids. Per the germline V gene, CDR1 is GTSNPN and CDR2 is SVGIG (reference sequence). Here the CDR3 reads CAWSLDRGFYNEQFF. CDR3 nucleotides: TGTGCCTGGAGTTTAGACAGGGGATTCTACAATGAGCAGTTCTTC.

This chain uses TRBV24-1 with TRBJ2-3, with TRBD2 matching 10 bases. Germline V lookup: CDR1 KGHDR, CDR2 SFDVKD. This CDR3 is built from 17 residues. J gave up 2 bases and V 4 bases, and 8 bases lay outside the gene matches. The CDR3, as DNA: TGTGCCACCAGTGACCCGGGGACTAGCGAGCCCACAGATACGCAGTATTTT. Translating gives CATSDPGTSEPTDTQYF.

This rearrangement joins TRBV25-1 to TRBJ2-5; D possibly corresponds to TRBD1 (6 bases). In germline, CDR1 is MGHDK, CDR2 SYGVNS. The CDR3 covers 15 residues. V gave up 2 bases and J gave up 1 base, with 11 bases separating them. CDR3: CASSEVRTVQETQYF. CDR3 coding DNA: TGTGCCAGCAGTGAAGTCCGGACAGTCCAAGAGACCCAGTACTTC.

This chain links TRBV5-1 with TRBJ2-1, with 12 bases fitting TRBD1. Germline CDR1 and CDR2: SGHRS and YFSETQ. This CDR3 has 16 amino acids. With V trimmed by 0 bases and J by 6 bases, 4 bases remained unmatched. Here the CDR3 DNA reads TGCGCCAGCAGCTTGGGAGGGACAGGGGGCTCCAATGAGCAGTTCTTC. Amino acid sequence: CASSLGGTGGSNEQFF.

As to this clone: A read error may produce the germline difference seen at one junction end. This chain links TRBV5-1 with TRBJ2-1, with 15 bases matching TRBD2. The germline V gene encodes CDR1 SGHRS and CDR2 YFSETQ. The CDR3 is 15 amino acids. The DNA for the CDR3 is TGCGCCAGCAGGTTGGGACTAGCGGGAGGCAATGAGCAGTTCTTC. Translating it yields CASRLGLAGGNEQFF.

The V gene is TRBV30, the J gene TRBJ2-3, with 11 bases that match TRBD2. Losses at the gene ends were 3 bases for V and 4 bases for J; bases not matched to a gene: 6. Germline V gives CDR1 GTSNPN, CDR2 SVGIG (reference sequence). CDR3 length: 15 residues. CDR3 nucleotide sequence: TGTGCCTGGAGCCCGAATAGCGGGGGGGCAGATACGCAGTATTTT. Protein product: CAWSPNSGGADTQYF. The full variable domain, completed using reference TRBV30 and TRBJ2-3, is SQTIHQWPATLVQPVGSPLSLECTVEGTSNPNLYWYRQAAGRGLQLLFYSVGIGQISSEVPQNLSASRPQDRQFILSSKKLLLSDSGFYLCAWSPNSGGADTQYFGPGTRLTVL.

This chain uses TRBV6-2 or TRBV6-3 with TRBJ1-5, with D possibly being TRBD1 (5 bases). Trimming shortened V by 6 bases and J by 1 base, and 13 bases separated the two germline ends. Per germline, CDR1 MNHEY and CDR2 SVGEGT. The CDR3 runs 15 residues. The CDR3 nucleotides are TGTGCCAGCAGCCAACGGGGGGGGAGCAATCAGCCCCAGCATTTT. Translated, it gives CASSQRGGSNQPQHF.

This clone was seen more than once but under ten times. This chain links TRBV4-3 with TRBJ2-1, with D perhaps TRBD1 (5 bases). The V and J ends lost 0 bases and 7 bases respectively, with 19 bases between them. The CDR3 sequence is 17 residues long. CDR1 is LGHNA, CDR2 YSLEER, per germline. CDR3 region: CASSQDLIMAKGNEQFF. CDR3 bases: TGCGCCAGCAGCCAAGATCTGATTATGGCGAAGGGGAATGAGCAGTTCTTC.